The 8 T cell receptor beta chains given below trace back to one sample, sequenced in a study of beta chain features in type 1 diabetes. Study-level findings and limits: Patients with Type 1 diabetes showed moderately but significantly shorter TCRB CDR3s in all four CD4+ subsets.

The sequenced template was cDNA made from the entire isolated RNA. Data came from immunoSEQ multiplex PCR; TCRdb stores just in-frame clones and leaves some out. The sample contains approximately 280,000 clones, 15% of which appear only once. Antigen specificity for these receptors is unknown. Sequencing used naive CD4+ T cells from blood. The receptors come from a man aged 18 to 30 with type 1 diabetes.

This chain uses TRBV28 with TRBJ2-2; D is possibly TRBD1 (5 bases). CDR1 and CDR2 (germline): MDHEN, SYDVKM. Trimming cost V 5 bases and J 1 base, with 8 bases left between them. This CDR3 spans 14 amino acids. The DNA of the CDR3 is TGTGCCAGCAGTGTTGACAGGAACACCGGGGAGCTGTTTTTT. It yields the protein CASSVDRNTGELFF.

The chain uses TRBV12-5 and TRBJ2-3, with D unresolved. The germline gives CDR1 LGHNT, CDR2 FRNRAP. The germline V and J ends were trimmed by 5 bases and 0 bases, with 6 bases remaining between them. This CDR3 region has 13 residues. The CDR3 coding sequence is TGTGCTAGTGGTGACACGAGCACAGATACGCAGTATTTT. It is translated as CASGDTSTDTQYF.

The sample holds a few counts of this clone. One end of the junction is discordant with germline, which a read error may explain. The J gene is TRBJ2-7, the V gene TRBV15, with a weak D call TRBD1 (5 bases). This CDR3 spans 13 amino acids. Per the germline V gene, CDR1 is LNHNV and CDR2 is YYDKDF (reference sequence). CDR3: CATSRSWVDNRHF. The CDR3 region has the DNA TGTGCCACCAGCAGATCATGGGTGGACAACCGTCACTTC.

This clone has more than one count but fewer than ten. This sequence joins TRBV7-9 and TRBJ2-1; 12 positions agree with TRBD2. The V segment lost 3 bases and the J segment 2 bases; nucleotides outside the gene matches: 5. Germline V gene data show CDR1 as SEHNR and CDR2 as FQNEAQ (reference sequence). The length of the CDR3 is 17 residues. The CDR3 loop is CASSFPTSGSAYNEQFF. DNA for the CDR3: TGTGCCAGCAGCTTTCCGACTAGCGGGAGCGCCTACAATGAGCAGTTCTTC.

The CDR3 sequence: CASSPWGSGNNEQYF. The CDR3 DNA sequence: TGTGCCAGCAGCCCCTGGGGGAGCGGGAACAACGAGCAGTACTTC. This chain joins TRBV28 and TRBJ2-7; 7 bases match TRBD2. The V segment lost 6 bases and the J segment 5 bases; nucleotides outside the gene matches: 13. The CDR3 has 15 residues. Looked up from germline, CDR1 is MDHEN and CDR2 is SYDVKM.

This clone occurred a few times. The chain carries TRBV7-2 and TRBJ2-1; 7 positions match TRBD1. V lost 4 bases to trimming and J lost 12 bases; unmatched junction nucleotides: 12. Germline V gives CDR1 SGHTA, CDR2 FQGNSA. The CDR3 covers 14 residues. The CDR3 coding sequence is TGTGCCAGCAGCTCTTGGGACAGCAAACGGGTGCAGTTCTTC. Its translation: CASSSWDSKRVQFF.

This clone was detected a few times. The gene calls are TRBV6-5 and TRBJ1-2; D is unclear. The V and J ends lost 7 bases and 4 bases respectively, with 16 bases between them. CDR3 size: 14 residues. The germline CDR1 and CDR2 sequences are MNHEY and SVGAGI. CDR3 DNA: TGTGCCAGCATCCCTGCGATGCGGGGCTATGGCTACACCTTC. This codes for CASIPAMRGYGYTF.

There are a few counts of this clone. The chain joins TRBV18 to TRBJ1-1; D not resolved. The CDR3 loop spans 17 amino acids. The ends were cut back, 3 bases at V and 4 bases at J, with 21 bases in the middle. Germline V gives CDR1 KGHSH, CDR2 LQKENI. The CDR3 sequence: CASSPKRPGGFGTEAFF. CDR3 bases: TGTGCCAGCTCACCCAAGCGGCCGGGAGGGTTTGGCACTGAAGCTTTCTTT.